The text below deals with one T cell receptor (beta chain). Germline values: CDR1 SGHNT, CDR2 YYREEE (reference sequence). Trimming shortened V by 6 bases and J by 10 bases, and 23 bases separated the two germline ends. The CDR3 totals 16 residues. The data derive from a study of blood T cell repertoires in COVID-19. For the study at large: The United States, Italy and Spain supplied acute and convalescent COVID-19 samples.

Cohort allocation depended upon clinical history that participants reported. Authors' data handling: For nucleated cells, counts were estimated from reference gene primer amplification. Clones were sequenced by immunoSEQ multiplex PCR, and TCRdb holds only the in-frame ones, with some missing. That table furnishes V, J and clone size, whereas the DNA furnished D and trimming. The sample carries around 190,000 clones, around 88% recorded once. This TCR came from a man in his forties with acute COVID-19. V is TRBV5-4 and J is TRBJ1-6, with a tentative D call TRBD1 (6 bases). What was sequenced was PBMCs or T cells enriched from blood (not recorded which). CDR3 sequence: CASTKGGGIQDSPLHF. The CDR3 nucleotides are TGTGCCAGCACCAAAGGGGGGGGGATTCAGGACTCACCCCTCCACTTT.